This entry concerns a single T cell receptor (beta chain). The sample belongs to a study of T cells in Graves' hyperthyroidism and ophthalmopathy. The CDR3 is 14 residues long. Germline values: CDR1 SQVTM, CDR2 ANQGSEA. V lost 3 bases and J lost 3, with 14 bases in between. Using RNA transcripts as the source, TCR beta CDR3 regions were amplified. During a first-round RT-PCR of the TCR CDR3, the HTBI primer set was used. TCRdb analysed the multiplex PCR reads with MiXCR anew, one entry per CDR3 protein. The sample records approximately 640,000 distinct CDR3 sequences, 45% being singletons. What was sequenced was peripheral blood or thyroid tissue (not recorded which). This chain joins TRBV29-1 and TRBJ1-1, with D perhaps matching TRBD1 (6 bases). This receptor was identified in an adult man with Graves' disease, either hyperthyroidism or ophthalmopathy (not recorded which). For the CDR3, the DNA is TGCAGCGTTGAGTCCGGACAGCCGTACACTGAAGCTTTCTTT. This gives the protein CSVESGQPYTEAFF.